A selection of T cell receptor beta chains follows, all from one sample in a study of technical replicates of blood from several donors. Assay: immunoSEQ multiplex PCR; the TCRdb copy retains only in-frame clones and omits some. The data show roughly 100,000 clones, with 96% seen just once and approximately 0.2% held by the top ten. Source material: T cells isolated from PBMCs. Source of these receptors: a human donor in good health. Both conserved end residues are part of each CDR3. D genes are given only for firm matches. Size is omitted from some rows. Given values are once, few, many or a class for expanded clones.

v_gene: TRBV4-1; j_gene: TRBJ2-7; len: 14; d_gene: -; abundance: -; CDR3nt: TGCGCCAGCAGCCAAGGTTCAGGGACCTACGAGCAGTACTTC; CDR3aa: CASSQGSGTYEQYF
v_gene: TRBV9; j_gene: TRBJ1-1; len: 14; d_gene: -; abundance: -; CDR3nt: TGTGCCAGCAGCGCCCTGGACAGTAACACTGAAGCTTTCTTT; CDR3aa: CASSALDSNTEAFF
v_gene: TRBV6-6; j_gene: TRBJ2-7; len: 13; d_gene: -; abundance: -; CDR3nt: TGTGCCAGCACGAGTCGGGAGAAGGGCGAGCAGTACTTC; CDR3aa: CASTSREKGEQYF
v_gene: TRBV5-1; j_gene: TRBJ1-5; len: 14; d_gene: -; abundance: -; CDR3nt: TGCGCCAGCAGCTTGGGAGGGAGGAATCAGCCCCAGCATTTT; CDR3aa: CASSLGGRNQPQHF
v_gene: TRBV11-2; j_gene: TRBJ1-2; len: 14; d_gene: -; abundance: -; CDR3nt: TGTGCCAGCAGCTTATATCCCAGGAACTATGGCTACACCTTC; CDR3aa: CASSLYPRNYGYTF
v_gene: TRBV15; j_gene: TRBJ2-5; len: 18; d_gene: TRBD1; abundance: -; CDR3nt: TGTGCCACCAGCACCGACCACGACCAGCCCAGGGGGCAGGAGACCCAGTACTTC; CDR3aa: CATSTDHDQPRGQETQYF
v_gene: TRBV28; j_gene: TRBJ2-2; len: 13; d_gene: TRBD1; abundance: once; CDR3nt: TGTGCCAGCGGGACAGGGGACACCGGGGAGCTGTTTTTT; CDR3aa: CASGTGDTGELFF
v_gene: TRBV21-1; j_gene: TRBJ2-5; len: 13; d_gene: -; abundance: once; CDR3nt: TGTGCCAGCAGGCCCACTCGGCGGGAGACCCAGTACTTC; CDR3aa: CASRPTRRETQYF
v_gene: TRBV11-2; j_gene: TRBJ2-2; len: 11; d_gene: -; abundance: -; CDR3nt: TGTGCCAGCAGCTTATACGGGGAGCTGTTTTTT; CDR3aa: CASSLYGELFF
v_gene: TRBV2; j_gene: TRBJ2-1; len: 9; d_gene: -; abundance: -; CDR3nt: TGTGCCAGCAGTCGTGAGCAGTTCTTC; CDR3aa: CASSREQFF
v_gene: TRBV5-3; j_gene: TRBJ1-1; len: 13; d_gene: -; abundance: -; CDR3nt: TGTGCCAGAGGCCGCCCCACCAACACTGAAGCTTTCTTT; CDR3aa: CARGRPTNTEAFF
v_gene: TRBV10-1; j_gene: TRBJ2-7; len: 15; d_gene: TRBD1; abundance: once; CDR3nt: TGCGCCAGCAGTAGTACAGGGGCTTCCTCCTACGAGCAGTACTTC; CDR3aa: CASSSTGASSYEQYF
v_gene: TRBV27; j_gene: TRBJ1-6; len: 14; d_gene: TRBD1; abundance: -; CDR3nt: TGTGCCAGCAGTCCGGGACAGAATAATTCACCCCTCCACTTT; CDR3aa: CASSPGQNNSPLHF
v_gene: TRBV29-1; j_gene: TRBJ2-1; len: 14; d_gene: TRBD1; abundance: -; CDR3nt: TGCAGCGTTGAATTGGGGACAGGGATTGAGGAGCAGTTCTTC; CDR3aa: CSVELGTGIEEQFF
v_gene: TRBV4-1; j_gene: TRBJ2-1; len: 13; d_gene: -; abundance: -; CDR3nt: TGCGCCAGCAGCCAAGTAGAAGACAATGAGCAGTTCTTC; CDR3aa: CASSQVEDNEQFF
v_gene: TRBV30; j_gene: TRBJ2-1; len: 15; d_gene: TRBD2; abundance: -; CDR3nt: TGTGCCTGGAGTGTGGGAGCGGGGGGGCCCGATGAGCAGTTCTTC; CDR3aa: CAWSVGAGGPDEQFF
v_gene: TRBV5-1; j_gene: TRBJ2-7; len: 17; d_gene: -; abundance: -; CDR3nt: TGCGCCAGCAGCTTGTTGGGTTCCGGAGCACCGTCGGGCGAGCAGTACTTC; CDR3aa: CASSLLGSGAPSGEQYF
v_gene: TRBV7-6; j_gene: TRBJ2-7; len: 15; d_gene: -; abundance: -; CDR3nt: TGTGCCAGCAGCTTAGCTTCTGCAGGCTCCTACGAGCAGTACTTC; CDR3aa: CASSLASAGSYEQYF
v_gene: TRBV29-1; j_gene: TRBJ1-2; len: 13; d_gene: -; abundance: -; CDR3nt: TGCAGCGTTGTGCGGGGAGCGGACTATGGCTACACCTTC; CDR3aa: CSVVRGADYGYTF
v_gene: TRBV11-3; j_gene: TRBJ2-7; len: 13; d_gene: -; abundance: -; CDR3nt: TGTGCCAGCAGCTTTCCGGGAAGTGGGGAGCAGTACTTC; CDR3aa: CASSFPGSGEQYF
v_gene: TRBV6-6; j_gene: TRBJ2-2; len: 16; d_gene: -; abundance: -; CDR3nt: TGTGCCAGCATCCAGGGGGGTAAGGGGGCCACCGGGGAGCTGTTTTTT; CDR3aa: CASIQGGKGATGELFF
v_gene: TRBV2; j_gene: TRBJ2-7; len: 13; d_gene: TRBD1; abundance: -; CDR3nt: TGTGCCAGCAGTGGACAGGGCGAGTACGAGCAGTACTTC; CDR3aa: CASSGQGEYEQYF